The 11 T cell receptor beta chains below were found in one sample sequenced in a study of shared clonotypes between healthy human individuals. This table comes from immunoSEQ multiplex PCR, and its TCRdb copy is limited to in-frame clones, with some not included. Here the sample spans under 850,000 clones, 90% to 95% being singletons. CD45RO-negative, CCR7-positively selected cells formed the naive CD8 fraction, excluding terminally differentiated effector memory CD45RA+ cells. The specimen sequenced was naive CD8+ T cells sorted from blood. The receptors come from a man in his thirties or forties in good health.

The CDR3: CATTKNLAGGRVPKNIQYF. CDR3 DNA: TGTGCCACGACGAAAAACCTAGCGGGAGGGCGGGTTCCCAAAAACATTCAGTACTTC. The rearrangement joins TRBV6-4 to TRBJ2-4; 12 bases fit TRBD2. The CDR3 consists of 19 residues. The germline CDR1 and CDR2 sequences are MRHNA and SNTAGT. Losses at the gene ends were 10 bases for V and 2 bases for J; bases not matched to a gene: 18.

The V and J genes are TRBV27 and TRBJ2-1; 7 bases match TRBD1. Trimming took 5 bases from V and 9 from J; bases not matched to a gene: 10. This CDR3 spans 14 amino acids. Germline V CDR1 and CDR2: MNHEY, SMNVEV (reference sequence). The CDR3 sequence is CASSPRDSGSEQFF. The CDR3 DNA reads as TGTGCCAGCAGTCCCCGGGACAGTGGGAGTGAGCAGTTCTTC.

This chain joins TRBV6-1 and TRBJ2-2; D call uncertain. V gave up 6 bases and J gave up 3 bases, with 14 bases separating them. CDR1 and CDR2 from the germline V gene are MNHNS and SASEGT. CDR3 length equals 15 residues. CDR3 sequence reads: CASSPRNLDTGELFF. CDR3 DNA sequence: TGTGCCAGCAGCCCCCGTAACTTAGACACCGGGGAGCTGTTTTTT.

The chain combines TRBV5-4 with TRBJ1-4; tentative D call: TRBD1 (5 bases). V lost 4 bases and J lost 0, with 10 bases in between. Germline lookup yields CDR1 SGHNT and CDR2 YYREEE (reference sequence). The CDR3 loop spans 15 amino acids. CDR3 DNA: TGTGCCAGCAGCCTCGGACATGCAACTAATGAAAAACTGTTTTTT. Protein product: CASSLGHATNEKLFF.

The rearrangement uses TRBV4-3 and TRBJ2-1, with 11 bases fitting TRBD2. The length of the CDR3 is 20 residues. Trimming took 0 bases from V and 7 from J; bases not matched to a gene: 17. CDR1 LGHNA and CDR2 YSLEER come from the germline V gene. Written as DNA, the CDR3 is TGCGCCAGCAGCCAAGATCGACTAGCGGGGTCCAATTTCCTCTCTAATGAGCAGTTCTTC. This encodes CASSQDRLAGSNFLSNEQFF.

The chain links TRBV29-1 to TRBJ1-3, with TRBD1 identical over 7 bases. J lost 9 bases, V lost 5 bases, and 10 bases had no gene match. There are 13 residues in the CDR3. From germline, CDR1 is SQVTM and CDR2 ANQGSEA. The DNA for the CDR3 is TGCAGCGTTATAGGACAGGACCCTGGCACCATATATTTT. It translates to CSVIGQDPGTIYF.

This clone was found once. V usage is TRBV7-2 and J usage is TRBJ2-3; 7 bases map to TRBD2. Losses at the gene ends were 2 bases for V and 2 bases for J; bases not matched to a gene: 4. Germline-derived CDR1 and CDR2 are SGHTA and FQGNSA. The CDR3 runs to 15 residues. CDR3 amino acids: CASSLSSGSTDTQYF. Here the CDR3 DNA reads TGTGCCAGCAGCTTATCTAGCGGATCCACAGATACGCAGTATTTT.

This chain links TRBV28 with TRBJ1-5; 7 bases line up with TRBD1. CDR1 MDHEN and CDR2 SYDVKM come from the germline V gene. This CDR3 is 15 amino acids long. With V trimmed by 6 bases and J by 9 bases, 14 bases remained unmatched. For the CDR3, the DNA is TGTGCCAGCAGAACCCATGGAGGGGGCATCATGCCCCAGCATTTT. Translating gives CASRTHGGGIMPQHF.

This sequence joins TRBV28 and TRBJ1-5, with D unclear. Germline-derived CDR1 and CDR2 are MDHEN and SYDVKM. The CDR3 contains 16 residues. The V gene lost 2 bases and the J gene lost 0 bases, with 11 bases spanning the gap. The CDR3 nucleotides are TGTGCCAGCAGTTTAGTGGGAGGTTTTAGCAATCAGCCCCAGCATTTT. This sequence encodes CASSLVGGFSNQPQHF. The full variable domain, completed using reference TRBV28 and TRBJ1-5, is DVKVTQSSRYLVKRTGEKVFLECVQDMDHENMFWYRQDPGLGLRLIYFSYDVKMKEKGDIPEGYSVSREKKERFSLILESASTNQTSMYLCASSLVGGFSNQPQHFGDGTRLSIL.

The chain employs TRBV4-1 and TRBJ2-3, with TRBD2 matching over 8 bases. The CDR3 is 14 amino acids. The V gene's germline CDR1 is MGHRA and CDR2 YSYEKL. V shed 1 base and J 9 bases; nucleotides not matched to a gene: 6. The CDR3 DNA reads TGCGCCAGCAGCCAAGGACTAGCGACAAGAACGCAGTATTTT. As protein: CASSQGLATRTQYF.

In regard to this clone: A read error may produce the germline difference seen at one junction end. This chain uses TRBV27 with TRBJ1-1; possibly TRBD1 for D (5 bases). CDR1 is MNHEY and CDR2 is SMNVEV in the germline V gene (reference sequence). The CDR3 consists of 13 residues. The CDR3 DNA sequence: TGTGCCAGCAGTTTATCTCAGGACACCGAAGCTTTCTTT. As protein: CASSLSQDTEAFF.